This record covers a single T cell receptor beta chain. Its cognate antigen is unknown. V dropped 4 bases and J dropped 6; count of bases not matched to a gene: 6. This CDR3 region has 14 residues. Germline CDR1 and CDR2: ENHRY and SYGVKD. RNA transcripts yielded amplified TCR beta CDR3 regions. HTBI primers were employed in a first-round RT-PCR of the TCR CDR3. TCRdb reprocessed the multiplex PCR reads with MiXCR, giving one entry per CDR3 protein. The sample has about 570,000 distinct CDR3 sequences, just over 45% seen once. This sample is part of a study of T cells in Graves' hyperthyroidism and ophthalmopathy. Exclusion criteria comprised uncontrolled infection, other autoimmune disease, pregnancy or lactation. Diagnoses rested on clinical symptoms, serum thyroxine and TRAb, thyroid ultrasound and orbital computed tomography. Study-wide results and limits: Classification by a 13 V-J model distinguished ophthalmopathy from stable hyperthyroidism. Most thyroid clonotypes expanded above 0.001 were also detected in blood.

The rearrangement links TRBV10-3 to TRBJ2-1; 7 bases fit TRBD1. This receptor was taken from an adult woman with Graves' disease, either hyperthyroidism or ophthalmopathy (not recorded which). The sequenced material came from peripheral blood or thyroid tissue (not recorded which). The CDR3 sequence is CAISALNRGNEQFF. The CDR3 DNA sequence: TGTGCCATCAGTGCCTTGAACAGGGGCAATGAGCAGTTCTTC.